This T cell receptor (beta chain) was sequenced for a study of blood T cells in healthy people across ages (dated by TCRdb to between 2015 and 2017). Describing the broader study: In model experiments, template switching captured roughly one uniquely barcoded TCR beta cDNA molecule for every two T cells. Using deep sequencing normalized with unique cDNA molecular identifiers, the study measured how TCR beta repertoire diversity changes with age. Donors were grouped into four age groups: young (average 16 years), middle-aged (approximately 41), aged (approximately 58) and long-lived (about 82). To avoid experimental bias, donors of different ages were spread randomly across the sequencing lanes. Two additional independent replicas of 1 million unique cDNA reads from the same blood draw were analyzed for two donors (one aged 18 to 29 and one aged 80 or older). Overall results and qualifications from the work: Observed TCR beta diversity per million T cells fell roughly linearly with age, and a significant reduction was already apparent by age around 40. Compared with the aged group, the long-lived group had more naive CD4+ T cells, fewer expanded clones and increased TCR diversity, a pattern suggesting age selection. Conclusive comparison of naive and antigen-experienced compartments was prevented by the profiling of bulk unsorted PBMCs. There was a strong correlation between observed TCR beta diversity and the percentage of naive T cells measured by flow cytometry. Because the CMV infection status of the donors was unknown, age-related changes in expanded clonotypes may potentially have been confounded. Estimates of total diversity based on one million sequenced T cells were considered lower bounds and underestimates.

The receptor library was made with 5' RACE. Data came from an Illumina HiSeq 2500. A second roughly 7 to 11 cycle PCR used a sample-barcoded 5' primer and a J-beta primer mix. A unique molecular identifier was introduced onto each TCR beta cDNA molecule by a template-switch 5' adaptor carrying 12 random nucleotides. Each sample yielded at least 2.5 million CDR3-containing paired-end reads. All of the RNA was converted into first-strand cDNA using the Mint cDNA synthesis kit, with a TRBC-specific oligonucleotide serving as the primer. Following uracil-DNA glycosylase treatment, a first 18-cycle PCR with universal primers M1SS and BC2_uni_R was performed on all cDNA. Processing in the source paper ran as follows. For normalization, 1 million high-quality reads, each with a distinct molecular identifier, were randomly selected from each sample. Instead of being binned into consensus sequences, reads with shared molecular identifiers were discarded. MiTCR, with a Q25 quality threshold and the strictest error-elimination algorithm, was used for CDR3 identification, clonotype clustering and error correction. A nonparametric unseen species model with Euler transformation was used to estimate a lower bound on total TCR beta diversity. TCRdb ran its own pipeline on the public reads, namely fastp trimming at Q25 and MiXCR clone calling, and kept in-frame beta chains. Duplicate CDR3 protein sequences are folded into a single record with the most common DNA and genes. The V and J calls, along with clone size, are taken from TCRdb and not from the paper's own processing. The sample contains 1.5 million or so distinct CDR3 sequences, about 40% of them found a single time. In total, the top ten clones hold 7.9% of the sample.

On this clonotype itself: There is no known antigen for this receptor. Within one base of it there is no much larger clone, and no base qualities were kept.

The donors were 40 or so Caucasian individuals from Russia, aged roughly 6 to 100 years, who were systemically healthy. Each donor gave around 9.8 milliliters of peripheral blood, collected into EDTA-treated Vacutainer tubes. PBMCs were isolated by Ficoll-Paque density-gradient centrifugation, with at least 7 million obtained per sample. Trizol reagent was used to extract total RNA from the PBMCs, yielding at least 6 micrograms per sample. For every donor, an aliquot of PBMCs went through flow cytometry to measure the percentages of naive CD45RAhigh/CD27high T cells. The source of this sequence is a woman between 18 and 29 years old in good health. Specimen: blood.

The DNA sequence is TGTGCCAGCAGCTTGGCAGGGCCGGATGCTCCCACCTTC. Its product reads: CASSLAGPDAPTF. The chain joins TRBV5-5 to TRBJ1-2; the D gene is perhaps TRBD1, on 5 matching bases. The V end loses 0 bases and the J end loses 13 bases, and a stretch of 16 bases separates them. The CDR3, cysteine through phenylalanine, is 13 amino acids long. Only the CDR3 DNA stays, 39 bases, in frame from base 1. CDR1 and CDR2 (SGHKS, YYEKEE) derive from the germline V gene (reference sequence). The entire variable domain, with the stretches around the CDR3 drawn from the reference TRBV5-5 and TRBJ1-2 proteins, is DAGVTQSPTHLIKTRGQQVTLRCSPISGHKSVSWYQQVLGQGPQFIFQYYEKEERGRGNFPDRFSARQFPNYSSELNVNALLLGDSALYLCASSLAGPDAPTFGSGTRLTVV.